These 17 T cell receptor beta chains were sequenced from one sample in a study of TIL therapy for anti-PD-1-resistant metastatic lung cancer. The libraries were made with immunoSEQ v3. Data came from immunoSEQ multiplex PCR; TCRdb stores just in-frame clones and leaves some out. Among roughly 92,000 clones listed, 65% were seen once. Time point: pre-treatment sample, taken before nivolumab and TIL therapy. The tumor samples were excised metastases, mostly pleural nodules or supraclavicular lymph nodes. Sequencing was performed on tumor tissue, taken at baseline. The receptors come from a person aged 25-79 years with non-small cell lung cancer.

J is TRBJ1-1 and V is TRBV3-1 (or the pseudogene TRBV3-2); unclear D gene. The CDR3 is 12 amino acids. Germline assignment: CDR1 LGHDT and CDR2 YNNKEL (reference sequence). V lost 2 bases and J 2 bases, leaving 3 bases between the germline ends. The CDR3 nucleotides are TGTGCCAGCAGCCAATATAACACTGAAGCTTTCTTT. This gives the protein CASSQYNTEAFF.

The chain employs TRBV30 and TRBJ1-1; 8 bases are a match to TRBD1. With 7 bases clipped from V and 5 bases from J, the junction kept 9 bases outside the gene matches. In germline, CDR1 is GTSNPN, CDR2 SVGIG (reference sequence). The CDR3 length is 13 residues. The CDR3 sequence: CASHTGGVTEAFF. The CDR3 coding sequence is TGTGCCTCTCATACAGGGGGGGTGACTGAAGCTTTCTTT.

The chain employs TRBV7-9 and TRBJ2-2; possible D gene TRBD2, 5 bases. V dropped 2 bases and J dropped 0 bases, with 16 bases sitting between them. The CDR3 runs to 18 residues. CDR1 is SEHNR, CDR2 FQNEAQ, per germline (reference sequence). DNA for the CDR3: TGTGCCAGCAGCTTATGGAGCGGCGGACCCTCGAACACCGGGGAGCTGTTTTTT. It translates to CASSLWSGGPSNTGELFF.

This clone was seen a handful of times. The genes are TRBV5-1 and TRBJ2-1; no clear D. V lost 1 base to trimming and J lost 3 bases, with 17 bases between them. Germline loops: CDR1 SGHRS, CDR2 YFSETQ. The CDR3 consists of 17 residues. CDR3 loop: CASSLRGLETIYNEQFF. The CDR3 bases are TGCGCCAGCAGCTTGCGAGGCCTCGAAACGATCTACAATGAGCAGTTCTTC. The whole variable domain, filled in from reference TRBV5-1 and TRBJ2-1, reads KAGVTQTPRYLIKTRGQQVTLSCSPISGHRSVSWYQQTPGQGLQFLFEYFSETQRNKGNFPGRFSGRQFSNSRSEMNVSTLELGDSALYLCASSLRGLETIYNEQFFGPGTRLTVL.

The CDR3, as DNA: TGTGCCAGCAGCCAAGGATTTCGGGGGGCCTACAATGAGCAGTTCTTC. Its protein product is CASSQGFRGAYNEQFF. The chain links TRBV14 to TRBJ2-1, with 7 bases fitting TRBD2. Germline lookup yields CDR1 SGHDN and CDR2 FVKESK. The V and J ends lost 1 base and 2 bases, in that order; junction bases with no gene match: 5. This CDR3 has 16 residues.

This clone was counted a single time. The V gene is TRBV6-5, the J gene TRBJ2-4; D may be TRBD1 or TRBD2 (6 bases each). The CDR3 contains 15 residues. The ends were cut back, 7 bases at V and 3 bases at J, with 16 bases in the middle. In germline, CDR1 is MNHEY, CDR2 SVGAGI. The CDR3 spells CASTERGVGKNIQYF. The CDR3 nucleotides read TGTGCCAGCACCGAAAGGGGGGTCGGCAAAAACATTCAGTACTTC.

The chain recombines TRBV5-1 with TRBJ2-2; 9 nucleotides match TRBD1. This CDR3 is built from 14 residues. The germline gives CDR1 SGHRS, CDR2 YFSETQ. After removal of 4 bases from V and 5 bases from J, the junction contained 3 bases not matched to a gene. CDR3 sequence (DNA): TGCGCCAGCAGCGTACAGGGGGCTACCGGGGAGCTGTTTTTT. This encodes CASSVQGATGELFF.

V gene TRBV19 combines with J gene TRBJ1-2; no clear D gene. Germline V gene sequence: CDR1 LNHDA, CDR2 SQIVND (reference sequence). The V end lost 1 base, the J end lost 2 bases, and 8 bases lay between the germline ends. The CDR3 loop spans 14 amino acids. CDR3 amino acids: CASSIVGSNYGYTF. CDR3 DNA sequence: TGTGCCAGTAGTATAGTGGGCAGCAACTATGGCTACACCTTC.

The chain is built from TRBV6-2 or TRBV6-3 and TRBJ1-2; perhaps TRBD1 as D (5 bases). Trimming pared 2 bases from V and 4 bases from J, leaving 14 bases between. CDR3 length: 15 residues. Germline V CDR1 and CDR2: MNHEY, SVGEGT. CDR3 nucleotide sequence: TGTGCCAGCAGTTACAGGCGGGGCGCGGGCTATGGCTACACCTTC. Its protein product is CASSYRRGAGYGYTF.

This clone has just one count. The chain uses TRBV30 and TRBJ2-7, with 8 bases matching TRBD1. This CDR3 comprises 11 residues. Unmatched junction bases numbered 0, after V lost 5 bases and J lost 3 bases. Looked up from germline, CDR1 is GTSNPN and CDR2 is SVGIG (reference sequence). The CDR3 bases are TGTGCCTGGGGACAGGGCTACGAGCAGTACTTC. It is translated as CAWGQGYEQYF.

This clone was detected a few times. The chain couples TRBV12-5 to TRBJ2-1, with TRBD1 as a possible D gene (5 bases). V was clipped by 0 bases and J by 0 bases, with 12 bases between them. CDR1 and CDR2 from the germline V gene are LGHNT and FRNRAP. The CDR3 loop spans 17 amino acids. The CDR3 region is CASGLVQGRDSYNEQFF. In nucleotides, the CDR3 is TGTGCTAGTGGTTTGGTACAAGGCAGGGACTCCTACAATGAGCAGTTCTTC.

The table lists this clone with a few counts. CDR3 protein: CASSERLATHNEQFF. The CDR3 DNA follows: TGTGCCAGCAGTGAACGACTAGCTACTCACAATGAGCAGTTCTTC. This sequence joins TRBV25-1 and TRBJ2-1; 7 bases match TRBD2. Per germline, CDR1 MGHDK and CDR2 SYGVNS. The ends lost 2 bases at V and 5 bases at J; junction bases unmatched: 6. This CDR3 region has 15 residues.

The V gene is TRBV7-2, the J gene TRBJ2-3; tentative D call: TRBD2 (6 bases). This CDR3 is built from 14 residues. The ends were cut back, 8 bases at V and 3 bases at J, with 15 bases in the middle. Per the germline V gene, CDR1 is SGHTA and CDR2 is FQGNSA. The CDR3 DNA reads TGTGCCAGCGGACGGGAGCGAAGTACAGATACGCAGTATTTT. Its protein is CASGRERSTDTQYF.

This clone was seen a few times. The chain recombines TRBV6-7 with TRBJ1-5; TRBD1 agrees at 10 bases. TRBV6-7 is an ORF, and what it does is uncertain. Trimming took 2 bases from V and 7 from J; bases not matched to a gene: 5. The CDR3 length is 15 residues. The CDR3: CASSYGTGAGQPQHF. The CDR3 region has the DNA TGTGCCAGCAGTTACGGGACAGGGGCCGGGCAGCCCCAGCATTTT.

The chain links TRBV4-1 to TRBJ1-6; a weak D match, TRBD1 (5 bases). Looked up from germline, CDR1 is MGHRA and CDR2 is YSYEKL. V dropped 1 base and J dropped 7 bases, with 14 bases sitting between them. This CDR3 is built from 16 residues. The CDR3 reads CASSQGGWQLNSPLHF. CDR3 in DNA: TGCGCCAGCAGCCAAGGGGGGTGGCAGTTGAATTCACCCCTCCACTTT.

The V call is TRBV29-1, the J call TRBJ1-1; D uncertain. The CDR3 covers 12 residues. Germline loops: CDR1 SQVTM, CDR2 ANQGSEA. V gave up 6 bases and J gave up 4 bases, with 12 bases separating them. The CDR3 region has the DNA TGCAGCGTCGCTTGGGTAGCCACTGAAGCTTTCTTT. Its protein is CSVAWVATEAFF.

This chain connects TRBV5-6 to TRBJ1-4; D is possibly TRBD1 (5 bases). V lost 4 bases and J 0 bases, leaving 13 bases between the germline ends. Germline V gene data show CDR1 as SGHDT and CDR2 as YYEEEE. This CDR3 comprises 16 residues. The CDR3 DNA sequence: TGTGCCAGCAGCACGACAGCGCTCGCAACTAATGAAAAACTGTTTTTT. Amino acid sequence: CASSTTALATNEKLFF.